What follows are 11 T cell receptor beta chains derived from one specimen sequenced in a study of T-cell reconstitution after alpha-beta-depleted transplantation in children. The library targeted TCRbeta and was prepared with unique molecular identifiers. Via MiXCR, TCRdb re-called the PCR reads, giving one row per CDR3 protein. The data show 500,000 or so distinct CDR3 sequences, approximately 32% seen once. The sample was PBMCs from the stem cell graft donor, taken from the stem cell graft. These receptors came from a human donor who donated a stem cell graft to a child with aplastic anemia.

The rearrangement uses TRBV20-1 and TRBJ2-7; D tentatively fits TRBD1 or TRBD2 (5 bases each). With 0 bases removed from V and 7 bases from J, the gap between germline ends came to 16 bases. Germline assignment: CDR1 DFQATT and CDR2 SNEGSKA (reference sequence). This CDR3 contains 14 residues. The CDR3 DNA reads as TGCAGTGCTAGAGATCGGGACCGACTCCTGGAGCAGTACTTC. As protein: CSARDRDRLLEQYF.

CDR3 amino acids: CASSTLAGPLYEQYF. The CDR3 DNA is TGTGCCAGCAGCACTCTAGCGGGGCCTCTCTACGAGCAGTACTTC. The V call is TRBV12-3 or TRBV12-4, the J call TRBJ2-7, with TRBD2 matching over 9 bases. CDR3 length equals 15 residues. Trimming took 6 bases from V and 3 from J; bases not matched to a gene: 9.

The table lists this clonotype with a few counts. This rearrangement joins TRBV20-1 to TRBJ1-3; no definite D call. The CDR3 runs to 14 residues. Germline CDR1 and CDR2: DFQATT and SNEGSKA (reference sequence). Trimming shortened V by 0 bases and J by 4 bases, and 10 bases separated the two germline ends. DNA of the CDR3: TGCAGTGCTAGAGAGCCGAACGCGGGAAACACCATATATTTT. Protein sequence: CSAREPNAGNTIYF.

The sample holds a few counts of this clonotype. V and J are TRBV7-6 and TRBJ1-1; D unclear. Germline CDR1 reads SGHVS; CDR2 reads FNYEAQ. The CDR3 runs 15 residues. V gave up 0 bases and J gave up 1 base, with 9 bases separating them. CDR3 sequence (DNA): TGTGCCAGCAGCTTAGCGCTTTGGGGGAACACTGAAGCTTTCTTT. Protein: CASSLALWGNTEAFF.

This clonotype was seen only a few times. The chain links TRBV19 to TRBJ1-5; D remains unclear. The CDR3 runs 15 residues. Germline values: CDR1 LNHDA, CDR2 SQIVND (reference sequence). V was pared by 4 bases and J by 0 bases, with 10 bases between. The DNA of the CDR3 is TGTGCCAGTAGTACAATACGGGGTAGCAATCAGCCCCAGCATTTT. It encodes CASSTIRGSNQPQHF. The whole variable domain, filled in from reference TRBV19 and TRBJ1-5, reads DGGITQSPKYLFRKEGQNVTLSCEQNLNHDAMYWYRQDPGQGLRLIYYSQIVNDFQKGDIAEGYSVSREKKESFPLTVTSAQKNPTAFYLCASSTIRGSNQPQHFGDGTRLSIL.

CDR3 region: CSAREERTGAGYTF. For the CDR3, the DNA is TGCAGTGCTAGAGAAGAAAGGACAGGGGCCGGCTACACCTTC. The rearrangement joins TRBV20-1 to TRBJ1-2; 9 nucleotides line up with TRBD1. The CDR3 length is 14 residues. Germline trimming cut 0 bases from V and 8 bases from J; bases unmatched to any gene: 7. From germline, CDR1 is DFQATT and CDR2 SNEGSKA (reference sequence).

The rearrangement joins TRBV5-4 to TRBJ2-1; the match to TRBD2 covers 8 bases. Germline lookup yields CDR1 SGHNT and CDR2 YYREEE (reference sequence). V trimming: 5 bases; J trimming: 4 bases; junction bases outside the gene matches: 8. The CDR3 extends over 15 amino acids. CDR3 protein: CASRLFGGGYNEQFF. The CDR3 DNA reads TGTGCCAGCAGATTGTTTGGCGGGGGGTACAATGAGCAGTTCTTC.

In this sample, this clonotype turned up many times. This chain links TRBV2 with TRBJ2-7, with a possible D match to TRBD1 (6 bases). Germline V gene sequence: CDR1 SNHLY, CDR2 FYNNEI. The V end was cut by 0 bases, the J end by 8 bases, with 11 bases between. This CDR3 is 13 amino acids long. DNA of the CDR3: TGTGCCAGCAGTGAAGCGATGCAGGGGAAGCAGTACTTC. It translates to CASSEAMQGKQYF.

This rearrangement joins TRBV5-1 to TRBJ2-7; D unresolved. CDR1 is SGHRS and CDR2 is YFSETQ in the germline V gene. Trimming removed 1 base at V and 5 bases at J, with 10 bases between. The CDR3 is made up of 13 amino acids. As DNA, the CDR3 is TGCGCCAGCAGCTTGTATTCGGGCAACGAGCAGTACGTC. Translating gives CASSLYSGNEQYV.

The chain uses TRBV5-1 and TRBJ2-1; maybe TRBD1 (6 bases). Germline V gene data show CDR1 as SGHRS and CDR2 as YFSETQ. V was clipped by 5 bases and J by 0 bases, with 9 bases between them. The length of the CDR3 is 14 residues. The CDR3 DNA follows: TGCGCCAGCAGAGGACAGAGCTCCTACAATGAGCAGTTCTTC. Translating gives CASRGQSSYNEQFF.

The chain combines TRBV5-1 with TRBJ2-7; D not resolved. With 1 base removed from V and 3 bases from J, the gap between germline ends came to 8 bases. The CDR3 is made up of 13 amino acids. The germline V gene has CDR1 SGHRS and CDR2 YFSETQ. CDR3: CASSLRGIYEQYV. The DNA for the CDR3 is TGCGCCAGCAGCTTGCGTGGAATCTACGAGCAGTACGTC.